The rows below give T cell receptor beta chains drawn from one sample of a study of siplizumab effects on memory and regulatory T cells. TCRdb's copy holds only in-frame clones and misses some; the assay was immunoSEQ multiplex PCR. The sample lists around 87,000 clones, about 90% seen once, with roughly 15% in the top ten. The sequenced sample consisted of CD4+ T cells sorted from blood. These TCRs come from a human donor in good health. The CDR3 runs from the conserved cysteine through the conserved F or W. Each record gives: D gene, clone size, V gene, J gene, CDR3 DNA, CDR3 protein. D genes are given only for firm matches. The size field is filled for only some rows; it gives once, few, many or a size class.

d_call: -; clone_size: -; v_call: TRBV5-5; j_call: TRBJ2-2; cdr3_nt: TGTGCCAGCAGCTTGACAGGGACCGGGGAGCTGTTTTTT; cdr3_aa: CASSLTGTGELFF
d_call: TRBD1; clone_size: -; v_call: TRBV29-1; j_call: TRBJ1-6; cdr3_nt: TGCAGCGTTGAAGAGGCGTTGACAGGGGTGAAAAGTTCACCCCTCCACTTT; cdr3_aa: CSVEEALTGVKSSPLHF
d_call: -; clone_size: -; v_call: TRBV7-2; j_call: TRBJ2-2; cdr3_nt: TGTGCCAGCAGCTTAGCGGGGGGTGCCGTCACCGGGGAGCTGTTTTTT; cdr3_aa: CASSLAGGAVTGELFF
d_call: -; clone_size: -; v_call: TRBV7-2; j_call: TRBJ1-1; cdr3_nt: TGTGCCAGCAGCTTACAGGGGCGGACTGAAGCTTTCTTT; cdr3_aa: CASSLQGRTEAFF
d_call: TRBD2; clone_size: -; v_call: TRBV5-1; j_call: TRBJ2-1; cdr3_nt: TGCGCCAGCAGCCCGGGACTAGCGGGCACCTACGATAGAACCAATGAGCAGTTCTTC; cdr3_aa: CASSPGLAGTYDRTNEQFF
d_call: -; clone_size: -; v_call: TRBV7-2; j_call: TRBJ2-2; cdr3_nt: TGTGCCAGCAGCTATTTCGGGGACACCGGGGAGCTGTTTTTT; cdr3_aa: CASSYFGDTGELFF
d_call: -; clone_size: -; v_call: TRBV4-1; j_call: TRBJ1-3; cdr3_nt: TGCGCCAGCAGCCAAGCGAGGGGGGAGGCTGGAAACACCATATATTTT; cdr3_aa: CASSQARGEAGNTIYF
d_call: -; clone_size: -; v_call: TRBV11-2; j_call: TRBJ1-6; cdr3_nt: TGTGCCAGCAGCTCCTCCTCGCCCCTCCACTTT; cdr3_aa: CASSSSSPLHF
d_call: -; clone_size: few; v_call: TRBV4-2; j_call: TRBJ2-6; cdr3_nt: TGTGCCAGCAGCCAAGAAGGGTGGGGCTCTGGGGCCAACGTCCTGACTTTC; cdr3_aa: CASSQEGWGSGANVLTF
d_call: -; clone_size: -; v_call: TRBV29-1; j_call: TRBJ1-2; cdr3_nt: TGCAGCGGGGCCAGCGAGCTAGGCTATGGCTACACCTTC; cdr3_aa: CSGASELGYGYTF
d_call: -; clone_size: -; v_call: TRBV7-8; j_call: TRBJ1-3; cdr3_nt: TGTGCCAGCAGCGTGGGGACCGTCAACTTAGCGGCTGGAAACACCATATATTTT; cdr3_aa: CASSVGTVNLAAGNTIYF
d_call: TRBD2; clone_size: once; v_call: TRBV30; j_call: TRBJ2-6; cdr3_nt: TGTGCCTGGACGTGGTGGGAGGGGACTAGCGGGACCCCCCCCTCTGGGGCCAACGTCCTGACTTTC; cdr3_aa: CAWTWWEGTSGTPPSGANVLTF
d_call: -; clone_size: -; v_call: TRBV5-4; j_call: TRBJ1-5; cdr3_nt: TGTGCCAGCAGCTTGGGACAGGCCCATCAGCCCCAGCATTTT; cdr3_aa: CASSLGQAHQPQHF
d_call: TRBD2; clone_size: -; v_call: TRBV11-2; j_call: TRBJ2-5; cdr3_nt: TGTGCCAGCAGCTTAGATGGACTAGCGGGAGAGACCCAGTACTTC; cdr3_aa: CASSLDGLAGETQYF
d_call: TRBD2; clone_size: -; v_call: TRBV5-1; j_call: TRBJ2-1; cdr3_nt: TGCGCCAGCAGCTTGGATGTCGCGGGAGAGGGTGAGCAGTTCTTC; cdr3_aa: CASSLDVAGEGEQFF
d_call: -; clone_size: -; v_call: TRBV7-2; j_call: TRBJ2-1; cdr3_nt: TGTGCCAGCAGCTTAGCGAATGAGCAGTTCTTC; cdr3_aa: CASSLANEQFF
d_call: -; clone_size: -; v_call: TRBV4-2; j_call: TRBJ2-6; cdr3_nt: TGTGCCAGCAGCCAAGAACCGTCTGGGGCCAACGTCCTGACTTTC; cdr3_aa: CASSQEPSGANVLTF
d_call: TRBD1; clone_size: -; v_call: TRBV19; j_call: TRBJ1-2; cdr3_nt: TGTGCCAGCACTGGACAGGTTTATGGCTACACCTTC; cdr3_aa: CASTGQVYGYTF
d_call: -; clone_size: -; v_call: TRBV7-2; j_call: TRBJ2-7; cdr3_nt: TGTGCCAGCAGCTTAGAGCAGGGGCGCATCTACGAGCAGTACTTC; cdr3_aa: CASSLEQGRIYEQYF
d_call: -; clone_size: -; v_call: TRBV16; j_call: TRBJ1-2; cdr3_nt: TGTGCCAGCAGCCAATCGACAGCCAACTATGGCTACACCTTC; cdr3_aa: CASSQSTANYGYTF
d_call: -; clone_size: -; v_call: TRBV5-1; j_call: TRBJ1-1; cdr3_nt: TGCGCCAGCAGCGGACGTATCCTAGGGGCCACTGAAGCTTTCTTT; cdr3_aa: CASSGRILGATEAFF